This T cell receptor beta chain emerged from a study of blood T cell repertoires in COVID-19. Turning to the study itself: Sites across the United States, Italy and Spain contributed samples from acute and convalescent COVID-19. From T cells, B-cell-depleted T cells, or PBMCs came the material, which was cDNA or gDNA.

Authors' processing steps: From reference gene primer amplification, estimates of nucleated cell counts were derived. The table came from immunoSEQ multiplex PCR; TCRdb's copy has only in-frame clones and leaves some out. V and J calls and clone size are given by that table; D and trimming were obtained from the DNA. This table has roughly 300,000 clones, roughly 86% appearing once. There are 22 residues in the CDR3. Germline CDR1 is MDHEN and CDR2 is SYDVKM. The V gene lost 1 base and the J gene lost 8 bases, with 38 bases spanning the gap. This chain links TRBV28 with TRBJ1-1; D perhaps matches TRBD1 (5 bases). Input material: peripheral blood. The clonotype comes from a woman in her fifties or sixties who had recovered from COVID-19. Written as DNA, the CDR3 is TGTGCCAGCAGTTTATTCTTCCCCGTCCTACTAAGCCATCAGGGTCCATCTTACGAAGCTTTCTTT. It yields the protein CASSLFFPVLLSHQGPSYEAFF.